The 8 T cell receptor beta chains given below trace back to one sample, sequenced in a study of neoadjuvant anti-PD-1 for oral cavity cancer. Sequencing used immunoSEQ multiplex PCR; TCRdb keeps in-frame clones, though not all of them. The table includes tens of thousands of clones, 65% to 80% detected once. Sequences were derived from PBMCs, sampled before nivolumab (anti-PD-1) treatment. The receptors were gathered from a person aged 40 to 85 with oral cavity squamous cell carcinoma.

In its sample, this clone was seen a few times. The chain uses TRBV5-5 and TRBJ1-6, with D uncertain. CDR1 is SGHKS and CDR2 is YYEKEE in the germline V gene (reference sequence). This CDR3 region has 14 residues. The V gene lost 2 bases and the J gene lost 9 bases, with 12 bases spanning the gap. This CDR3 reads CASSLVGMASPLHF. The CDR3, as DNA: TGTGCCAGCAGCTTAGTGGGGATGGCTTCACCCCTCCACTTT. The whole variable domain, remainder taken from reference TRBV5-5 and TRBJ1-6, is DAGVTQSPTHLIKTRGQQVTLRCSPISGHKSVSWYQQVLGQGPQFIFQYYEKEERGRGNFPDRFSARQFPNYSSELNVNALLLGDSALYLCASSLVGMASPLHFGNGTRLTVT.

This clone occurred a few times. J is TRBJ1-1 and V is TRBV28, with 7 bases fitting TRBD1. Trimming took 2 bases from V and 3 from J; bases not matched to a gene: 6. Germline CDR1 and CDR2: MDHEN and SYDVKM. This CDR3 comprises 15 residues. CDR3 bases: TGTGCCAGCAGTTTAATTGGGACAGTGGACACTGAAGCTTTCTTT. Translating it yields CASSLIGTVDTEAFF.

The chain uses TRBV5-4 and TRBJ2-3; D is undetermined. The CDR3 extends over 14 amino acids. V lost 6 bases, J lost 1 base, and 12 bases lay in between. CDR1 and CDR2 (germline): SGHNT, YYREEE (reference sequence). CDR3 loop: CASIRDGGTDTQYF. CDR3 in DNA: TGTGCCAGCATAAGGGATGGCGGCACAGATACGCAGTATTTT.

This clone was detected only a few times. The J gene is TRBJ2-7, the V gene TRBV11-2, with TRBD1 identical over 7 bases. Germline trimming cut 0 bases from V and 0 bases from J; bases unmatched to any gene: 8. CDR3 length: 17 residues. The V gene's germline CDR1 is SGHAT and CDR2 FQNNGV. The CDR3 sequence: CASSLDLRGQFSYEQYF. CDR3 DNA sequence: TGTGCCAGCAGCTTAGATCTAAGGGGGCAGTTCTCCTACGAGCAGTACTTC.

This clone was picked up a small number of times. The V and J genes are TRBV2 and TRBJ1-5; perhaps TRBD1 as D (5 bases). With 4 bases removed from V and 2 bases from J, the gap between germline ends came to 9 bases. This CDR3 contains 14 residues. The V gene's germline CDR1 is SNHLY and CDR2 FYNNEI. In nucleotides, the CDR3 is TGTGCCAGCAGTGTGGGCAGGGGCAATCAGCCCCAGCATTTT. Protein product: CASSVGRGNQPQHF.

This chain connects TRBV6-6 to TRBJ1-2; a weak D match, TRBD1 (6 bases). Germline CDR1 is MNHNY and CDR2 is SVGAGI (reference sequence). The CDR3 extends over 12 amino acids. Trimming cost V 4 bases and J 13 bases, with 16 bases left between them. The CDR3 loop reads CASSSGQGLLTF. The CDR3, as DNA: TGTGCCAGCAGTTCGGGGCAGGGGCTCCTCACCTTC.

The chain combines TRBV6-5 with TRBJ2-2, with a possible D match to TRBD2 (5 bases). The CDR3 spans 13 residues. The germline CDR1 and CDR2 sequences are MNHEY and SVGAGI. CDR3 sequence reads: CGTRVYYTGELFF. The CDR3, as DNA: TGTGGTACTAGGGTTTATTACACCGGGGAGCTGTTTTTT.

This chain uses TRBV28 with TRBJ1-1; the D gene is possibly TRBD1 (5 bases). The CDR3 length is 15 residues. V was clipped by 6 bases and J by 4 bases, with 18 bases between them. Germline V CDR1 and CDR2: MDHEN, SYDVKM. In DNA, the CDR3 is TGTGCCAGCAGCCTGGGGGTAGCAGCACTCACTGAAGCTTTCTTT. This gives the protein CASSLGVAALTEAFF.